This is a list of T cell receptor beta chains from one sample in a study of shared clonotypes between healthy human individuals. The data were produced by immunoSEQ multiplex PCR, yet TCRdb's version contains in-frame clones alone and is incomplete. The data contain about 700,000 clones, 92% of them seen just once; the ten biggest clones take up roughly 24%. The sequencing sample was made of naive CD8+ T cells sorted from blood. The receptors come from a man in his thirties or forties in good health. The CDR3 runs from the conserved cysteine through the conserved F or W. D genes are given only for firm matches. A row's size may be missing; if present it is once, few, many or a size class.

v_gene,j_gene,d_gene,abundance,CDR3aa,CDR3nt
TRBV6-6,TRBJ2-1,NA,NA,CASSKRSESYNEQFF,TGTGCCAGCAGTAAACGCTCGGAATCCTACAATGAGCAGTTCTTC
TRBV12-5,TRBJ2-5,TRBD1,NA,CASGFDGTGRPLQETQYF,TGTGCTAGTGGCTTCGACGGGACAGGGCGTCCTCTCCAAGAGACCCAGTACTTC
TRBV18,TRBJ2-1,NA,NA,CASYSGTGYNEQFF,TGTGCCAGCTACTCCGGGACGGGATACAATGAGCAGTTCTTC
TRBV14,TRBJ2-3,TRBD1,NA,CASSHHVGLGTGDYTDTQYF,TGTGCCAGCAGCCATCACGTCGGGTTAGGGACAGGGGACTACACAGATACGCAGTATTTT
TRBV5-4,TRBJ2-1,TRBD2,NA,CASSGDYDAGSYNEQFF,TGTGCCAGCAGCGGGGACTATGACGCCGGTTCCTACAATGAGCAGTTCTTC
TRBV7-9,TRBJ2-1,NA,once,CASSFMTGASNEQFF,TGTGCCAGCAGCTTTATGACGGGAGCGTCCAATGAGCAGTTCTTC
TRBV28,TRBJ1-3,NA,NA,CASSFDGGVEWRNTIYF,TGTGCCAGCAGTTTTGATGGGGGAGTAGAGTGGAGAAACACCATATATTTT
TRBV5-4,TRBJ2-2,TRBD2,NA,CASSWGTSGRGTGELFF,TGTGCCAGCAGCTGGGGGACTAGCGGGAGAGGCACCGGGGAGCTGTTTTTT
TRBV7-6,TRBJ2-1,TRBD2,NA,CASSTGLAGPPEQFF,TGTGCCAGCAGCACGGGACTAGCGGGACCGCCTGAGCAGTTCTTC
TRBV28,TRBJ2-7,TRBD1,NA,CVSTGTGLYEQYF,TGTGTGAGCACCGGGACAGGCCTCTACGAGCAGTACTTC
TRBV7-9,TRBJ2-2,NA,once,CASSLGDRTLGELFF,TGTGCCAGCAGCTTAGGGGACCGGACTCTAGGGGAGCTGTTTTTT
TRBV6-1,TRBJ1-5,NA,once,CASSENRGPSNQPQHF,TGTGCCAGCAGTGAAAATAGGGGACCCAGCAATCAGCCCCAGCATTTT
TRBV5-6,TRBJ2-2,TRBD1,NA,CASSLEGQGSTGELFF,TGTGCCAGCAGCTTGGAGGGACAGGGGTCAACCGGGGAGCTGTTTTTT
TRBV2,TRBJ2-5,NA,NA,CATPDRSYQETQYF,TGTGCCACCCCGGACAGATCGTACCAAGAGACCCAGTACTTC
TRBV28,TRBJ2-5,NA,NA,CASSFAWSGQIQETQYF,TGTGCCAGCAGTTTCGCGTGGTCCGGACAGATCCAAGAGACCCAGTACTTC
TRBV7-9,TRBJ1-3,TRBD1,NA,CASSSGQGADTIYF,TGTGCCAGCAGCTCAGGACAGGGCGCGGACACCATATATTTT
TRBV4-3,TRBJ2-2,NA,NA,CASSQGDGSGELFF,TGCGCCAGCAGCCAAGGGGACGGATCCGGGGAGCTGTTTTTT
TRBV11-3,TRBJ2-1,TRBD1,NA,CASSSRDSEYNEQFF,TGTGCCAGCAGCTCCCGGGACAGTGAATACAATGAGCAGTTCTTC
TRBV7-9,TRBJ1-2,NA,few,CASSQATGYTF,TGTGCCAGCAGCCAAGCCACTGGCTACACCTTC
TRBV10-2,TRBJ2-3,NA,NA,CASSLWTITDTQYF,TGCGCCAGCAGTCTATGGACTATCACAGATACGCAGTATTTT
TRBV7-2,TRBJ2-1,NA,NA,CASSSPTGRYNEQFF,TGTGCCAGCAGCTCTCCTACAGGGCGATACAATGAGCAGTTCTTC
TRBV13,TRBJ2-5,TRBD2,NA,CASSLGTSGKETQYF,TGTGCCAGCAGCTTAGGGACTAGCGGAAAAGAGACCCAGTACTTC
TRBV6-1,TRBJ1-1,NA,NA,CASSDGRGGTEAFF,TGTGCCAGCAGTGATGGTCGGGGCGGTACTGAAGCTTTCTTT
TRBV7-9,TRBJ2-1,NA,NA,CASDAGLVNEQFF,TGTGCCAGTGATGCGGGATTGGTGAATGAGCAGTTCTTC
TRBV19,TRBJ2-7,NA,NA,CASSIEGTTATYEQYF,TGTGCCAGTAGTATAGAAGGGACAACCGCGACCTACGAGCAGTACTTC
TRBV5-4,TRBJ2-1,NA,NA,CASSLAGAGSPFNEQFF,TGTGCCAGCAGCTTGGCCGGGGCTGGGTCACCCTTTAATGAGCAGTTCTTC
TRBV27,TRBJ2-1,NA,NA,CASGRLEDDEQFF,TGTGCCAGCGGAAGACTAGAGGATGATGAGCAGTTCTTC
TRBV5-4,TRBJ1-1,NA,NA,CASSFQGGTEAFF,TGTGCCAGCAGCTTCCAGGGTGGGACTGAAGCTTTCTTT
TRBV7-9,TRBJ2-7,NA,few,CASSFTETYEQYF,TGTGCCAGCAGTTTTACAGAGACCTACGAGCAGTACTTC
TRBV28,TRBJ2-1,TRBD2,NA,CASSISGRANNEQFF,TGTGCCAGCAGTATTAGCGGGAGGGCCAATAATGAGCAGTTCTTC
TRBV30,TRBJ2-2,NA,NA,CAFYLSTGELFF,TGTGCCTTCTACTTGTCCACCGGGGAGCTGTTTTTT
TRBV27,TRBJ2-2,NA,few,CASSLSTGSNTGELFF,TGTGCCAGCAGTCTATCGACAGGCTCGAACACCGGGGAGCTGTTTTTT
TRBV5-6,TRBJ2-1,TRBD2,once,CASSSGLAGVENYNEQFF,TGTGCCAGCAGCTCGGGACTAGCGGGTGTAGAGAACTACAATGAGCAGTTCTTC
TRBV5-4,TRBJ2-2,TRBD1,NA,CASRQPGQGGTGELFF,TGTGCCAGCAGGCAGCCGGGACAGGGGGGCACCGGGGAGCTGTTTTTT
TRBV15,TRBJ2-3,NA,NA,CATSRWDTQYF,TGTGCCACCAGCAGGTGGGATACGCAGTATTTT
TRBV2,TRBJ2-7,NA,NA,CASSDVGGPDEQYF,TGTGCCAGCAGTGACGTGGGAGGCCCCGACGAGCAGTACTTC
TRBV28,TRBJ2-7,NA,NA,CASSWPGQRYEQYF,TGTGCCAGTAGCTGGCCAGGTCAAAGATACGAGCAGTACTTC
TRBV14,TRBJ2-1,TRBD2,NA,CASSQGKKAGRELVVNEQFF,TGTGCCAGCAGCCAAGGAAAGAAGGCCGGGCGGGAGCTAGTTGTCAACGAGCAGTTCTTC
TRBV7-9,TRBJ2-2,TRBD2,once,CASSSTSGTGELFF,TGTGCCAGCAGCTCGACTAGCGGGACCGGGGAGCTGTTTTTT
TRBV6-5,TRBJ2-7,TRBD1,NA,CASSYYAGGYEQYF,TGTGCCAGCAGTTACTATGCAGGGGGCTACGAGCAGTACTTC
TRBV14,TRBJ1-2,NA,NA,CASSQDSWNYGYTF,TGTGCCAGCAGCCAAGACAGTTGGAACTATGGCTACACCTTC
TRBV28,TRBJ2-2,TRBD1,NA,CASSWTGSPGELFF,TGTGCCAGCAGTTGGACAGGCTCGCCCGGGGAGCTGTTTTTT